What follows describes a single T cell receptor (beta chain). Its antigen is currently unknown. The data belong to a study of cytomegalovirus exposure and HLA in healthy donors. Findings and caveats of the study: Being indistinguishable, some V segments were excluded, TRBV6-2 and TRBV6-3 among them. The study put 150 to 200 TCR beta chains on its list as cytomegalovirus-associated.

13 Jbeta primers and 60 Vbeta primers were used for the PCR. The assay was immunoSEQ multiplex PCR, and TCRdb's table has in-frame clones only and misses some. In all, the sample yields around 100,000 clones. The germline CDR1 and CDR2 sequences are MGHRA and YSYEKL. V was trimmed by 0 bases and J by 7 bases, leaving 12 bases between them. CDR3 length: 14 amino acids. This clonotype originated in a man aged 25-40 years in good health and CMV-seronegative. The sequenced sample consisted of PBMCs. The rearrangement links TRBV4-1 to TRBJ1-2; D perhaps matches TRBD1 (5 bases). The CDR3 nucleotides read TGCGCCAGCAGCCAAGAGAGCAGGGCCTCTGGCTACACCTTC. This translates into CASSQESRASGYTF.